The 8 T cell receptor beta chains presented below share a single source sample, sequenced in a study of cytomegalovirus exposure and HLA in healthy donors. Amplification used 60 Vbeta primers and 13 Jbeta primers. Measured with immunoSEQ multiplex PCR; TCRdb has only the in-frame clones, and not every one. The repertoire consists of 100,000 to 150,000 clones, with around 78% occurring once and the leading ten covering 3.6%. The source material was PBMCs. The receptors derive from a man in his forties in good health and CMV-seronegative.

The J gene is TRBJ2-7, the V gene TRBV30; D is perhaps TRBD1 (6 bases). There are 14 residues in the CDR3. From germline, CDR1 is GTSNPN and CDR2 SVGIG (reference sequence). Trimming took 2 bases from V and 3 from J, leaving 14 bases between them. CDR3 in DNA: TGTGCCTGGAGTCTCAACCGGGACATCTACGAGCAGTACTTC. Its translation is CAWSLNRDIYEQYF. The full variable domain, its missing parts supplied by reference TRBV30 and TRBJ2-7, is SQTIHQWPATLVQPVGSPLSLECTVEGTSNPNLYWYRQAAGRGLQLLFYSVGIGQISSEVPQNLSASRPQDRQFILSSKKLLLSDSGFYLCAWSLNRDIYEQYFGPGTRLTVT.

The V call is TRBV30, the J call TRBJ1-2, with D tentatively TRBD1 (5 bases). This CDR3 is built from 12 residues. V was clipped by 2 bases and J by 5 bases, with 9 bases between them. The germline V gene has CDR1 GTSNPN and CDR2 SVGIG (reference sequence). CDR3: CAWSRQSYGYTF. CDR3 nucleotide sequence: TGTGCCTGGAGTAGACAGTCATATGGCTACACCTTC.

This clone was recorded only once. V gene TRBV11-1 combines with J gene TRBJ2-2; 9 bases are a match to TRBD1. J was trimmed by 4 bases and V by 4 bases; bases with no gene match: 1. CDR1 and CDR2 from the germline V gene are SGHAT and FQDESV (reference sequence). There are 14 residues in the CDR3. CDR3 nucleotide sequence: TGTGCCAGCAGCTCGGGACAGGGCACCGGGGAGCTGTTTTTT. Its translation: CASSSGQGTGELFF.

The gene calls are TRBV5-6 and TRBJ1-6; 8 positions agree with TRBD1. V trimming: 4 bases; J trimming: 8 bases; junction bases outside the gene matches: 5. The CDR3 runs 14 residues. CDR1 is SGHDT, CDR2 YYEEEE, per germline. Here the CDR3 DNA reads TGTGCCAGCAGCCCCGGACAGGGTTATTCACCCCTCCACTTT. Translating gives CASSPGQGYSPLHF.

The CDR3 is CASSRSLDRRSYTF. CDR3 DNA: TGTGCCAGCAGCCGAAGTCTCGACAGGAGGAGCTACACCTTC. The chain carries TRBV6-5 and TRBJ1-2, with D possibly matching TRBD1 (6 bases). With 6 bases removed from V and 9 bases from J, the gap between germline ends came to 20 bases. The CDR3 is 14 residues long. CDR1 and CDR2 (germline): MNHEY, SVGAGI.

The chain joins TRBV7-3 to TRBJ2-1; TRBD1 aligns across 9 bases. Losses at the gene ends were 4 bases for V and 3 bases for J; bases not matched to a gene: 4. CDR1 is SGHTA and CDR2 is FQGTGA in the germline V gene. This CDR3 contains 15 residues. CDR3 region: CASSWRQGGYNEQFF. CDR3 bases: TGTGCCAGCAGCTGGCGACAGGGGGGCTACAATGAGCAGTTCTTC.

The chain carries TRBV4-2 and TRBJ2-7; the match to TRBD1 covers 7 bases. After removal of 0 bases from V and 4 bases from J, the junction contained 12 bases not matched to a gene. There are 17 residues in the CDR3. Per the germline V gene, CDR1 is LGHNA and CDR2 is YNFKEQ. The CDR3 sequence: CASSQEVTAGGVYEQYF. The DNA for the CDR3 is TGTGCCAGCAGCCAAGAGGTAACAGCAGGGGGAGTATACGAGCAGTACTTC.

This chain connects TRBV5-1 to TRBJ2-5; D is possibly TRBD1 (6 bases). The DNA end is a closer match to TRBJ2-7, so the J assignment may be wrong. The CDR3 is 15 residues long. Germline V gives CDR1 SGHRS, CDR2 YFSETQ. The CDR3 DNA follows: TGCGCCAGCAGCTTGTTGACAGGCAGCTCCTACGAGCAGTACTTC. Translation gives CASSLLTGSSYEQYF.